Following are 29 T cell receptor beta chains from one sample sequenced in a study of CD8+ T cells in alopecia areata (dated by TCRdb to the late 2010s). The library relied on the immunoSEQ multiplex PCR assay. RNA was extracted from all samples and reverse transcribed into cDNA, which served as template for TCR sequencing. TCRdb's version of the immuneACCESS table is confined to in-frame rearrangements and falls short of the full clone set. An unresolved V gene accounts for under half of the shortfall where checked; the remainder is of unknown origin. This sample is represented by around 100,000 clones; roughly 50% of them were singletons. 12% of the sample rests with the top ten. The sample's time point label is to be understood as: about 25 weeks on oral tofacitinib. The treatment or condition label, as the study defines it: oral pan-JAK inhibitor, 5-10 mg twice daily. The sequencing here drew on CD8+ T cells sorted from blood, taken at week 24, from a patient treated with tofacitinib. The receptors shown here come from a human donor with alopecia areata.

The chain combines TRBV20-1 with TRBJ2-2; D remains ambiguous. Germline lookup yields CDR1 DFQATT and CDR2 SNEGSKA (reference sequence). V lost 6 bases, J lost 3 bases, and 5 bases lay in between. This CDR3 is built from 11 residues. CDR3 nucleotide sequence: TGCAGTGCGAGTTACACCGGGGAGCTGTTTTTT. Protein: CSASYTGELFF.

The chain carries TRBV2 and TRBJ2-1; D is undetermined. The V and J ends lost 3 bases and 5 bases respectively, with 14 bases between them. CDR3 length: 15 amino acids. The germline V gene encodes CDR1 SNHLY and CDR2 FYNNEI. DNA of the CDR3: TGTGCCAGCAGTGAGGCAGGCGCAAGGGACAATGAGCAGTTCTTC. Its translation is CASSEAGARDNEQFF. The full variable domain, in which reference TRBV2 and TRBJ2-1 provide the parts outside the CDR3, is EPEVTQTPSHQVTQMGQEVILRCVPISNHLYFYWYRQILGQKVEFLVSFYNNEISEKSEIFDDQFSVERPDGSNFTLKIRSTKLEDSAMYFCASSEAGARDNEQFFGPGTRLTVL.

This chain links TRBV30 with TRBJ1-1; possibly TRBD1 for D (5 bases). Germline assignment: CDR1 GTSNPN and CDR2 SVGIG (reference sequence). The CDR3 runs 14 residues. Trimming took off 3 bases at V and 2 bases at J, with 13 bases between the two ends. CDR3 in amino acids: CAWRSGSRNTEAFF. As DNA, the CDR3 is TGTGCCTGGAGGTCAGGGTCTCGAAACACTGAAGCTTTCTTT. Combining the CDR3 with reference TRBV30 and TRBJ1-1 gives the whole variable domain SQTIHQWPATLVQPVGSPLSLECTVEGTSNPNLYWYRQAAGRGLQLLFYSVGIGQISSEVPQNLSASRPQDRQFILSSKKLLLSDSGFYLCAWRSGSRNTEAFFGQGTRLTVV.

This chain links TRBV9 with TRBJ2-3, with D perhaps matching TRBD1 (6 bases). Germline CDR1 reads SGDLS; CDR2 reads YYNGEE. V was clipped by 2 bases and J by 6 bases, with 10 bases between them. The CDR3 extends over 13 amino acids. The CDR3 sequence: CASSVGAPDTQYF. Here the CDR3 DNA reads TGTGCCAGCAGCGTGGGGGCCCCGGATACGCAGTATTTT.

The V gene is TRBV7-3, the J gene TRBJ2-1; the D gene is possibly TRBD2 (5 bases). Trimming pared 1 base from V and 9 bases from J, leaving 7 bases between. CDR3 size: 12 residues. Germline-derived CDR1 and CDR2 are SGHTA and FQGTGA. The DNA of the CDR3 is TGTGCCAGCAGCTTAAGCGAGGGTGAGCAGTTCTTC. The encoded protein is CASSLSEGEQFF.

V is TRBV7-8 and J is TRBJ1-2; tentatively, D is TRBD1 (6 bases). CDR1 and CDR2 (germline): SGHVS, FQNEAQ. The ends were cut back, 5 bases at V and 8 bases at J, with 18 bases in the middle. The CDR3 runs to 14 residues. The CDR3 protein is CASSHGTYTGGYTF. CDR3 nucleotides: TGTGCCAGCAGCCACGGGACCTATACAGGGGGCTACACCTTC.

The chain combines TRBV6-5 with TRBJ1-1; D may be TRBD1 (5 bases). Germline CDR1 MNHEY, CDR2 SVGAGI. The CDR3 runs 13 residues. V shed 8 bases and J shed 1 base, with 11 bases lying between them. In DNA form, the CDR3 reads TGTGCCAGCTCAGGAGGGGAGAACACTGAAGCTTTCTTT. Residues: CASSGGENTEAFF.

This chain joins TRBV4-3 and TRBJ2-7, with 7 nucleotides matching TRBD2. The CDR3 spans 17 residues. CDR1 LGHNA and CDR2 YSLEER come from the germline V gene. V shed 1 base, J shed 1 base, and the junction held 10 bases outside the gene matches. The CDR3 region is CASSQAFGGIGSYEQYF. The CDR3 region has the DNA TGCGCCAGCAGCCAAGCATTCGGGGGGATCGGGTCCTACGAGCAGTACTTC.

J is TRBJ2-7 and V is TRBV5-1, with D tentatively TRBD1 or TRBD2 (5 bases each). The germline gives CDR1 SGHRS, CDR2 YFSETQ. CDR3 length equals 16 residues. V lost 0 bases to trimming and J lost 7 bases, with 20 bases between them. The CDR3 region is CASSLDGSEGREEQYF. The CDR3 coding sequence is TGCGCCAGCAGCTTGGACGGCAGTGAGGGACGGGAAGAGCAGTACTTC.

This clone has more than one count but fewer than ten. V and J are TRBV19 and TRBJ1-1; D gene unclear. CDR3 length: 15 residues. V was pared by 0 bases and J by 5 bases, with 13 bases between. Germline V lookup: CDR1 LNHDA, CDR2 SQIVND (reference sequence). CDR3 sequence: CASSIDREGLTEAFF. The DNA of the CDR3 is TGTGCCAGTAGTATAGATCGAGAGGGTTTAACTGAAGCTTTCTTT.

The rearrangement uses TRBV29-1 and TRBJ2-7; D ambiguous. From germline, CDR1 is SQVTM and CDR2 ANQGSEA. This CDR3 spans 11 amino acids. Trimming pared 3 bases from V and 3 bases from J, leaving 6 bases between. CDR3 residues: CSVEVVYEQYF. The CDR3 DNA reads TGCAGCGTTGAGGTCGTCTACGAGCAGTACTTC.

In its sample, this clone was seen a few times. The chain is built from TRBV29-1 and TRBJ1-5; possibly TRBD1 for D (6 bases). The CDR3 runs to 13 residues. Trimming stripped 4 bases from V and 7 bases from J, with 14 bases between. Germline V gene data show CDR1 as SQVTM and CDR2 as ANQGSEA. CDR3 region: CSVAEGGQQPQHF. As DNA, the CDR3 is TGCAGCGTTGCTGAGGGGGGGCAACAGCCCCAGCATTTT.

The CDR3 DNA reads TGTGCCAGCAGAAGACAGGCGACCTCCTACAATGAGCAGTTCTTC. It codes for CASRRQATSYNEQFF. This rearrangement joins TRBV5-6 to TRBJ2-1, with TRBD1 as a possible D gene (6 bases). The ends were cut back, 5 bases at V and 0 bases at J, with 12 bases in the middle. This CDR3 comprises 15 residues. Germline V gives CDR1 SGHDT, CDR2 YYEEEE.

The chain carries TRBV7-8 and TRBJ2-7; the D gene is possibly TRBD2 (6 bases). Germline CDR1 and CDR2: SGHVS and FQNEAQ. V shed 5 bases and J shed 4 bases, with 15 bases lying between them. The CDR3 runs to 14 residues. The chain's CDR3 is CASSPLGGLYEQYF. CDR3 nucleotides: TGTGCCAGCAGCCCCCTCGGGGGTCTGTACGAGCAGTACTTC.

For this clone: The same CDR3 also results from other DNA sequences found in this sample. The rearrangement links TRBV27 to TRBJ1-5; 7 bases match TRBD1. Germline-derived CDR1 and CDR2 are MNHEY and SMNVEV (reference sequence). The CDR3 has 14 amino acids. Trimming removed 7 bases from V and 1 base from J; junction bases left unmatched: 4. Written as DNA, the CDR3 is TGTGCCAGCACTCCGACAGGGAGCAATCAGCCCCAGCATTTT. Amino acid sequence: CASTPTGSNQPQHF.

The sample holds a few counts of this clone. The CDR3 sequence: CASSPNVRGPDYGYTF. The CDR3 bases are TGTGCCAGCTCACCAAACGTTCGAGGACCGGACTATGGCTACACCTTC. This chain joins TRBV18 and TRBJ1-2; D gene unclear. Trimming took off 2 bases at V and 3 bases at J, with 16 bases between the two ends. The CDR3 is made up of 16 amino acids. Germline V gene lookup returns CDR1 KGHSH and CDR2 LQKENI.

This sequence joins TRBV27 and TRBJ2-7; D may match TRBD1 or TRBD2 (5 bases each). The CDR3 loop spans 15 amino acids. Germline CDR1 MNHEY, CDR2 SMNVEV (reference sequence). The germline V and J ends were trimmed by 2 bases and 0 bases, with 11 bases remaining between them. CDR3 DNA: TGTGCCAGCAGTTTAGCGGCAGGGAGCTCCTACGAGCAGTACTTC. Its protein product is CASSLAAGSSYEQYF.

The chain recombines TRBV18 with TRBJ1-1, with D hard to call. This CDR3 is 15 amino acids long. Germline V CDR1 and CDR2: KGHSH, LQKENI. Between the trimmed V and J ends, which lost 0 bases and 3 bases, there was a span of 11 bases. For the CDR3, the DNA is TGTGCCAGCTCACCACCGAAGAAGGGAGACACTGAAGCTTTCTTT. Protein product: CASSPPKKGDTEAFF.

The chain is built from TRBV27 and TRBJ1-1; 12 bases map to TRBD1. This CDR3 comprises 16 residues. J lost 4 bases, V lost 2 bases, and 5 bases had no gene match. CDR1 is MNHEY, CDR2 SMNVEV, per germline (reference sequence). This CDR3 is CASSLRDRGPGTEAFF. The CDR3 DNA reads TGTGCCAGCAGTTTACGGGACAGGGGGCCGGGCACTGAAGCTTTCTTT.

This chain uses TRBV6-5 with TRBJ2-1; possibly TRBD2 for D (6 bases). V was pared by 11 bases and J by 7 bases, with 18 bases between. Germline V CDR1 and CDR2: MNHEY, SVGAGI. The CDR3 has 13 amino acids. CDR3 sequence (DNA): TGTGCCGTGGGGGACTCGATGACAAATGAGCAGTTCTTC. Protein product: CAVGDSMTNEQFF.

J is TRBJ2-2 and V is TRBV7-6, with D possibly TRBD2 on 5 matching bases. V shed 5 bases and J shed 7 bases, with 17 bases lying between them. CDR1 SGHVS and CDR2 FNYEAQ come from the germline V gene. The CDR3 extends over 15 amino acids. The CDR3 DNA sequence: TGTGCCAGCAGCCAAGAGTTAGCGAATAGCGGGGAGCTGTTTTTT. Translating gives CASSQELANSGELFF.

This clone was observed a few times. The V gene is TRBV10-3, the J gene TRBJ2-1; the D is unclear. The germline V gene encodes CDR1 ENHRY and CDR2 SYGVKD. V lost 3 bases and J lost 7, with 4 bases in between. The CDR3 contains 11 residues. The chain's CDR3 is CAISDGNEQFF. The CDR3 region has the DNA TGTGCCATCAGTGACGGGAATGAGCAGTTCTTC.

The chain joins TRBV29-1 to TRBJ2-2; possible D gene TRBD2, 6 bases. V dropped 0 bases and J dropped 7 bases, with 15 bases sitting between them. This CDR3 comprises 15 residues. Germline-derived CDR1 and CDR2 are SQVTM and ANQGSEA. CDR3 nucleotides: TGCAGCGTTGAAGATTTGGGGGGTAGTAGCGGGGAGCTGTTTTTT. Amino acids: CSVEDLGGSSGELFF.

This chain joins TRBV7-2 and TRBJ1-1; D gene unclear. In germline, CDR1 is SGHTA, CDR2 FQGNSA. The CDR3 is 13 amino acids. The V end was cut by 7 bases, the J end by 5 bases, with 14 bases between. DNA of the CDR3: TGTGCCAGCACCACGCTTATGACAACTGAAGCTTTCTTT. Protein: CASTTLMTTEAFF.

The rearrangement uses TRBV6-5 and TRBJ2-3, with a tentative D call TRBD2 (5 bases). This CDR3 has 14 residues. CDR1 is MNHEY, CDR2 SVGAGI, per germline. Trimming shortened V by 5 bases and J by 0 bases, and 9 bases separated the two germline ends. The CDR3 coding sequence is TGTGCCAGCAGTGGAAGGACTAGCACAGATACGCAGTATTTT. It codes for CASSGRTSTDTQYF.

The table lists this clone with a few counts. The chain has TRBV6-1 and TRBJ1-2; D uncertain. CDR3 size: 11 residues. CDR1 MNHNS and CDR2 SASEGT come from the germline V gene. V gave up 6 bases and J gave up 14 bases, with 16 bases separating them. The CDR3 sequence is CASSLGSSVTF. The CDR3 DNA sequence: TGTGCCAGCAGCTTGGGATCTTCCGTAACCTTC.

This clone has only a few counts. The gene calls are TRBV27 and TRBJ2-1; 13 nucleotides align to TRBD2. The CDR3 contains 15 residues. Trimming removed 4 bases from V and 5 bases from J; junction bases left unmatched: 2. Germline CDR1 and CDR2: MNHEY and SMNVEV (reference sequence). The CDR3 nucleotides read TGTGCCAGCAGTTCAGGGACTAGCGGGGACAATGAGCAGTTCTTC. It is translated as CASSSGTSGDNEQFF.

The chain joins TRBV2 to TRBJ1-4; TRBD1 is a possible D gene (6 bases). Germline-derived CDR1 and CDR2 are SNHLY and FYNNEI. The CDR3 is 12 amino acids. V lost 8 bases and J lost 3, with 7 bases in between. The CDR3 nucleotides read TGTGCCAGCGACAGGTCTAATGAAAAACTGTTTTTT. This encodes CASDRSNEKLFF.

V gene TRBV5-6 combines with J gene TRBJ2-7, with 8 bases lining up with TRBD1. Losses at the gene ends were 5 bases for V and 1 base for J; bases not matched to a gene: 5. Looked up from germline, CDR1 is SGHDT and CDR2 is YYEEEE. The CDR3 spans 14 residues. The CDR3 DNA reads as TGTGCCAGCAGTTCGGGACAGGTATCCTACGAGCAGTACTTC. It encodes CASSSGQVSYEQYF.